This T cell receptor beta chain was observed in a study of cytomegalovirus exposure and HLA in healthy donors. The PCR had 60 Vbeta and 13 Jbeta primers. Produced via immunoSEQ multiplex PCR; TCRdb's table is partial and in-frame only. Counted here are roughly 100,000 clones, 65% to 80% occurring once; the ten biggest clones make up around 6.4%. V was clipped by 3 bases and J by 8 bases, with 16 bases between them. Per germline, CDR1 KGHSH and CDR2 LQKENI. The CDR3 is 14 amino acids. The rearrangement links TRBV18 to TRBJ1-2; possibly TRBD1 for D (6 bases). The specimen sequenced was PBMCs. The sequence derives from a woman aged 45-60 years in good health and CMV-seropositive. This chain's CDR3 is CASSPNRVGSGYTF. The DNA of the CDR3 is TGTGCCAGCTCACCGAACAGGGTCGGTTCGGGCTACACCTTC.